This entry describes one T cell receptor (beta chain). The data derive from a study of CD8+CD57+ T cells in acquired aplastic anemia. The patients chosen for sequencing had shown expansion of CD8+CD57+ cells (detected by flow cytometry). This CDR3 contains 16 residues. Germline CDR1 is LNHDA and CDR2 is SQIVND (reference sequence). Germline trimming cut 7 bases from V and 6 bases from J; bases unmatched to any gene: 15. Genomic DNA served as template for TCR beta VDJ and CDR3 profiling. MiXCR, run by TCRdb on the reads, gives a single entry per CDR3 protein. The table lists 180,000 or so distinct CDR3 sequences, less than 65% of them singletons, with about 39% in the top ten.

This sequence joins TRBV19 and TRBJ2-1; 7 positions match TRBD2. This TCR was sampled from a human donor with aplastic anemia. Sequences were obtained from sorted CD4+, CD8+, or CD8+CD57+ T cells (not recorded which) from PBMCs. The CDR3 DNA sequence: TGTGCCAGTAACCCCCGGGGGAGGGCCGAGAGCAATGAGCAGTTCTTC. It specifies CASNPRGRAESNEQFF.